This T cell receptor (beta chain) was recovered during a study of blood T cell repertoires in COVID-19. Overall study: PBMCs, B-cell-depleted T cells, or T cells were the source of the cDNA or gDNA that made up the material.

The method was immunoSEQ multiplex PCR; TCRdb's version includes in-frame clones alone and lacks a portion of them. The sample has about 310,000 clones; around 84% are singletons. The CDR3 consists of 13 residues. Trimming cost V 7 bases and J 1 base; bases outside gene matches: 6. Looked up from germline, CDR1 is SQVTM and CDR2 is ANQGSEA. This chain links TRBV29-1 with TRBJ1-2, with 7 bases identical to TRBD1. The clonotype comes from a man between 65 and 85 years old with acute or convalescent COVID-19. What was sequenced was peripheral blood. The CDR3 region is CSAAGTVNYGYTF. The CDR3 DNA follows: TGCAGCGCCGCCGGGACAGTTAACTATGGCTACACCTTC.